A selection of T cell receptor beta chains follows, all from one sample in a study of Ad26.COV2.S vaccination and SARS-CoV-2 variants. Method: immunoSEQ multiplex PCR; TCRdb's copy keeps in-frame clones and lacks some. The sample yields approximately 480,000 clones, 87% seen once. The material sequenced was peripheral blood, taken in a trial of Ad26.COV2.S vaccine versus placebo. Receptor source: a person between 18 and 65 years old who received the Ad26.COV2.S COVID-19 vaccine or a placebo. Both conserved end residues are part of each CDR3. The D gene is left open where the match is weak. Size is stated for part of the rows, as once, few or many counts, or as a class when the clone is expanded.

D | J | V | size | DNA | CDR3
TRBD1 | TRBJ1-1 | TRBV5-1 | . | TGCGCCAGCAGAAGGACAGGGACCCAGAACACTGAAGCTTTCTTT | CASRRTGTQNTEAFF
TRBD1 | TRBJ1-1 | TRBV5-4 | few | TGTGCCAGCAAGGGACAGGGCCACGTTATGAACACTGAAGCTTTCTTT | CASKGQGHVMNTEAFF
. | TRBJ2-3 | TRBV5-1 | . | TGCGCCAGCAGCTTGAAACTGGGAGATACGCAGTATTTT | CASSLKLGDTQYF
TRBD1 | TRBJ2-7 | TRBV28 | . | TGTGCCAGCAGTTTAGGGACAGCTAAGGCTAACGAGCAGTACTTC | CASSLGTAKANEQYF
. | TRBJ1-2 | TRBV5-1 | . | TGCGCCAGTAGATCGGACCTTGCCGGGACTATAGATGGCTACACCTTC | CASRSDLAGTIDGYTF
TRBD2 | TRBJ2-7 | TRBV9 | . | TGTGCCAGCAGCCCACAGAGAGGTAGCGGGCTAGCCTACGAGCAGTACTTC | CASSPQRGSGLAYEQYF
. | TRBJ1-6 | TRBV7-3 | once | TGTGCCAGCAGCTCTGGCCCTAATTCACCCCTCCACTTT | CASSSGPNSPLHF
. | TRBJ2-2 | TRBV10-3 | . | TGTGCCATCAGTGTTCGCCCCACCGGGGAGCTGTTTTTT | CAISVRPTGELFF
. | TRBJ2-3 | TRBV7-2 | . | TGTGCCAGCAGTTCCGTAGCGGCCAGCACAGATACGCAGTATTTT | CASSSVAASTDTQYF
. | TRBJ2-7 | TRBV28 | . | TGTGCCAGCAGTTCCCCTCTTTTCGAGGGGAAAGCGGGCTCCTACGAGCAGTACTTC | CASSSPLFEGKAGSYEQYF
TRBD1 | TRBJ1-2 | TRBV30 | once | TGTGCCTGGTACAAGCCCGACAGGGATGGCTACACCTTC | CAWYKPDRDGYTF
TRBD1 | TRBJ2-5 | TRBV29-1 | . | TGCAGCGTCGGGACAGCGTTAGAGACCCAGTACTTC | CSVGTALETQYF
. | TRBJ2-3 | TRBV16 | . | TGTGCCAGCAGCCGAGACAGCGTAATCACAGATACGCAGTATTTT | CASSRDSVITDTQYF
TRBD1 | TRBJ1-1 | TRBV7-9 | . | TGTGCCAGCAGCCTCCAGACAGGGGGTTTGGCTTTCTTT | CASSLQTGGLAFF
TRBD1 | TRBJ2-1 | TRBV30 | . | TGTGCCTGGAGTCGACAGGGGGTTTACAATGAGCAGTTCTTC | CAWSRQGVYNEQFF
. | TRBJ1-4 | TRBV14 | . | TGTGCCAGCAGCCACTCGCGGACGGATGGGAGCGAAAAACTGTTTTTT | CASSHSRTDGSEKLFF
. | TRBJ2-1 | TRBV4-1 | once | TGCGCCAGCAGCCAAGAGAGGGTCTCCTACAATGAGCAGTTCTTC | CASSQERVSYNEQFF
. | TRBJ2-2 | TRBV14 | . | TGTGCCAGCAGCTCGGAATCGGGCACCGGGGAGCTGTTTTTT | CASSSESGTGELFF
. | TRBJ2-3 | TRBV7-2 | . | TGTGCCAGCAGCTTAGTTGTCCGGGACGGTACGCAGTATTTT | CASSLVVRDGTQYF
. | TRBJ2-2 | TRBV19 | once | TGTGCCAGTAGGCCGCTGCAGTACACCGGGGAGCTGTTTTTT | CASRPLQYTGELFF
TRBD1 | TRBJ2-7 | TRBV14 | . | TGTGCCAGCAGCCTGGACAGGGTACGTGACGAGCAGTACTTC | CASSLDRVRDEQYF
. | TRBJ1-2 | TRBV9 | . | TGTGCCAGCAGCGTAGGGCCCCGGTCGCCACTCCGGGGGCATTATGGCTACACCTTC | CASSVGPRSPLRGHYGYTF
TRBD2 | TRBJ2-7 | TRBV3-1/TRBV3-2 | . | TGTGCCAGCAGCCAACGCAGCGGGAGGTACGAGCAGTACTTC | CASSQRSGRYEQYF
. | TRBJ1-2 | TRBV11-2 | . | TGTGCCAGCAGCTTAGCTTTCGGTAGCTATGGCTACACCTTC | CASSLAFGSYGYTF
TRBD1 | TRBJ2-7 | TRBV7-2 | . | TGTGCCAGCAGCGTCAGGACAGGGGACCCCTACGAGCAGTACTTC | CASSVRTGDPYEQYF
TRBD1 | TRBJ1-1 | TRBV28 | . | TGTGCCAGCAGTTACGGGACAGTCTGGGCTTTCTTT | CASSYGTVWAFF
TRBD1 | TRBJ2-2 | TRBV5-8 | . | TGTGCCAGCAGCTTGACAGGGGGTTACACCGGGGAGCTGTTTTTT | CASSLTGGYTGELFF
TRBD1 | TRBJ2-1 | TRBV6-5 | . | TGTGCCAGCAGCAGGACAGGGGGATTTTACAATGAGCAGTTCTTC | CASSRTGGFYNEQFF
TRBD2 | TRBJ2-7 | TRBV5-4 | . | TGTGCCAGCAGCTTAGATTTAGCGGGAGGTTTGCCCGAGCAGTACTTC | CASSLDLAGGLPEQYF
TRBD1 | TRBJ1-1 | TRBV2 | few | TGTGCCAGCAACACAGGGGGGAACACTGAAGCTTTCTTT | CASNTGGNTEAFF
TRBD2 | TRBJ2-3 | TRBV4-2 | . | TGTGCCAGCAGCCAAGCTAGGGCGGGAGTCAGGACAGATACGCAGTATTTT | CASSQARAGVRTDTQYF
. | TRBJ2-5 | TRBV29-1 | . | TGCAGCGTTGTGATTACAGGGAGGAGGGAAGAGACCCAGTACTTC | CSVVITGRREETQYF
. | TRBJ2-1 | TRBV18 | . | TGTGCCAGCTCCCATCTTATTCCCGGGACGGAGGATGAGCAGTTCTTC | CASSHLIPGTEDEQFF
. | TRBJ2-3 | TRBV9 | . | TGTGCCAGCAGCGTACCCACAGATACGCAGTATTTT | CASSVPTDTQYF
TRBD1 | TRBJ1-2 | TRBV9 | . | TGTGCCAGCAGCCCCTCCAGGGGGCCGGACTATGGCTACACCTTC | CASSPSRGPDYGYTF
. | TRBJ2-3 | TRBV19 | . | TGTGCCAGTAGTATAGGCTTTTCGGGACAACCAAGTGGAGATACGCAGTATTTT | CASSIGFSGQPSGDTQYF
. | TRBJ1-1 | TRBV29-1 | . | TGCAGCGTTCTACAGAGGGTAGGGGATTGGGCTTTCTTT | CSVLQRVGDWAFF
TRBD1 | TRBJ2-7 | TRBV9 | . | TGTGCCAGCAGCCCCGGGACAGGGAACTCCTACGAGCAGTACTTC | CASSPGTGNSYEQYF
. | TRBJ2-3 | TRBV28 | . | TGTGCCAGCAGTCTGGGAGGCCTCCCAGATACGCAGTATTTT | CASSLGGLPDTQYF
. | TRBJ1-2 | TRBV18 | . | TGTGCCAGCTCACAGGAGACACCGGCGGCTTCTAACTATGGCTACACCTTC | CASSQETPAASNYGYTF
. | TRBJ2-3 | TRBV20-1 | . | TGCAGTGCTAGGCAAGTGGATACGCAGTATTTT | CSARQVDTQYF
TRBD2 | TRBJ2-3 | TRBV19 | once | TGTGCCAGTAGTATAGATCTCGCGGGAGGCACAGATACGCAGTATTTT | CASSIDLAGGTDTQYF
. | TRBJ1-3 | TRBV7-9 | few | TGTGCCAGCAGCTTAGCGGGACTGCAGACGGGAAACACCATATATTTT | CASSLAGLQTGNTIYF